This section outlines one T cell receptor beta chain sequence together with its context. The antigen remains unidentified. This specimen comes from a study of T cell responses to AZD1222 COVID-19 vaccine. Overall study results and limits: All repertoire sampling was performed exclusively after the peak T cell response.

Assay used: immunoSEQ multiplex PCR; TCRdb lists only in-frame clones, some missing. The table shows 130,000 to 150,000 clones, with around nine tenths occurring only once. Between the trimmed V and J ends, which lost 2 bases and 4 bases, there was a span of 9 bases. Per germline, CDR1 LGHDT and CDR2 YNNKEL (reference sequence). The CDR3 has 14 amino acids. The receptor comes from an adult in good health. The chain couples TRBV3-1 (or the pseudogene TRBV3-2) to TRBJ1-5; possibly TRBD1 for D (6 bases). The source was peripheral blood, collected on day 0 of AZD1222 vaccination. This chain's CDR3 is CASSQFTGNQPQHF. The CDR3 DNA is TGTGCCAGCAGCCAATTTACAGGGAATCAGCCCCAGCATTTT.